This entry lists 27 T cell receptor beta chains sequenced from one sample in a study of blood T cell repertoires in COVID-19. The method was immunoSEQ multiplex PCR; TCRdb's version includes in-frame clones alone and lacks a portion of them. This sample has about 110,000 clones; about 79% occur once, and the top ten carry 6.2%. The source material was peripheral blood. The receptors were sampled from a man older than 75 with COVID-19, enrolled during active disease.

Comments on this clone: Mismatch with germline at one junction end may stem from a read error. This chain uses TRBV7-2 with TRBJ2-7, with D maybe TRBD1 (6 bases). The CDR3 sequence is 15 residues long. Germline loops: CDR1 SGHTA, CDR2 FQGNSA. As DNA, the CDR3 is TGTGCCAGCAGCCTAGCAGGGGCCCTCTCCTACGAGCAGTACTTC. Translation gives CASSLAGALSYEQYF.

The rearrangement uses TRBV19 and TRBJ1-1, with unresolved D. The CDR3 length is 14 residues. Germline-derived CDR1 and CDR2 are LNHDA and SQIVND (reference sequence). Trimming removed 6 bases from V and 0 bases from J, with 11 bases in between. CDR3 bases: TGTGCCAGTAGGTGGAGGGAGATGAACACTGAAGCTTTCTTT. It translates to CASRWREMNTEAFF.

The rearrangement links TRBV28 to TRBJ2-5; D unclear. Trimming removed 5 bases from V and 5 bases from J, with 12 bases in between. The CDR3 length is 13 residues. Germline V gives CDR1 MDHEN, CDR2 SYDVKM. The CDR3 DNA follows: TGTGCCAGCAGTACCTTGCATCAGGAGACCCAGTACTTC. Protein sequence: CASSTLHQETQYF.

This clone was seen a handful of times. The CDR3 reads CASSPGWEQYF. CDR3 bases: TGTGCCAGCAGTCCCGGGTGGGAGCAGTACTTC. The rearrangement uses TRBV11-2 and TRBJ2-7; D is ambiguous. The germline gives CDR1 SGHAT, CDR2 FQNNGV. V lost 6 bases and J 7 bases, leaving 10 bases between the germline ends. This CDR3 region has 11 residues.

This rearrangement joins TRBV7-2 to TRBJ2-3; TRBD1 matches 7 bases. With 3 bases clipped from V and 0 bases from J, the junction kept 3 bases outside the gene matches. This CDR3 is 15 amino acids long. Germline assignment: CDR1 SGHTA and CDR2 FQGNSA. The CDR3 loop is CASSFDRASTDTQYF. As DNA, the CDR3 is TGTGCCAGCAGCTTCGACAGGGCTAGCACAGATACGCAGTATTTT.

The chain joins TRBV21-1 to TRBJ1-6; TRBD1 was called by the table and not checked on the DNA. TRBV21-1 is tagged as a pseudogene. CDR3 length: 15 amino acids. Here the CDR3 DNA reads TGTGCCAGCAGCCCACTCGGGACAGGCAATTCACCCCTCCACTTT. Translation: CASSPLGTGNSPLHF.

The CDR3 here is CASSPASGQPPYEQYF. As DNA, the CDR3 is TGTGCCAGCAGCCCAGCTAGCGGACAACCCCCCTACGAGCAGTACTTC. The chain joins TRBV7-2 to TRBJ2-7; 7 bases agree with TRBD2. CDR3 length equals 16 residues. Germline CDR1 is SGHTA and CDR2 is FQGNSA. V shed 5 bases, J shed 2 bases, and the junction held 12 bases outside the gene matches.

This clone was seen a single time. The chain uses TRBV24-1 and TRBJ2-7; a weak D match, TRBD2 (6 bases). The V and J ends lost 4 bases and 4 bases respectively, with 7 bases between them. Per the germline V gene, CDR1 is KGHDR and CDR2 is SFDVKD. This CDR3 contains 12 residues. CDR3 nucleotide sequence: TGTGCCACCAGTGACGGACTATACGAGCAGTACTTC. Its translation is CATSDGLYEQYF.

This chain uses TRBV3-1 (or the pseudogene TRBV3-2) with TRBJ1-1; unclear D gene. Germline CDR1 and CDR2: LGHDT and YNNKEL (reference sequence). V dropped 1 base and J dropped 10 bases, with 13 bases sitting between them. The CDR3 extends over 13 amino acids. CDR3 nucleotides: TGTGCCAGCAGCCAAGGGAGGGAAAGCAGAGCTTTCTTT. Translating it yields CASSQGRESRAFF.

This chain joins TRBV2 and TRBJ2-7; TRBD1 matches 7 bases. The J segment lost 5 bases and the V segment lost 4 bases, leaving 8 bases of the junction unmatched. The CDR3 loop spans 14 amino acids. The V gene's germline CDR1 is SNHLY and CDR2 FYNNEI. The CDR3 sequence: CASSAQGIGNEQYF. The CDR3 nucleotides are TGTGCCAGCAGTGCACAGGGGATTGGGAACGAGCAGTACTTC.

The chain joins TRBV19 to TRBJ2-5; D might be TRBD2 (6 bases). Germline CDR1 and CDR2: LNHDA and SQIVND (reference sequence). The CDR3 runs to 13 residues. V lost 5 bases and J 2 bases, leaving 9 bases between the germline ends. CDR3 DNA: TGTGCCAGTAGTGAGACTAGGCAAGAGACCCAGTACTTC. This encodes CASSETRQETQYF.

This CDR3 reads CAIREQTGSYEQYF. The CDR3, as DNA: TGTGCCATCAGAGAACAGACAGGGTCCTACGAGCAGTACTTC. V gene TRBV10-3 combines with J gene TRBJ2-7; TRBD1 matches 7 bases. Germline values: CDR1 ENHRY, CDR2 SYGVKD. Trimming cost V 6 bases and J 1 base; bases outside gene matches: 6. The CDR3 has 14 residues.

The sample holds a few counts of this clone. The chain is built from TRBV28 and TRBJ1-2; no firm D call. The CDR3 spans 12 residues. Germline V gives CDR1 MDHEN, CDR2 SYDVKM. V shed 8 bases and J shed 5 bases, with 12 bases lying between them. CDR3: CASRRGEYGYTF. In DNA form, the CDR3 reads TGTGCCAGCCGGCGCGGGGAATATGGCTACACCTTC.

The chain carries TRBV2 and TRBJ2-7; D is possibly TRBD1 (6 bases). Germline values: CDR1 SNHLY, CDR2 FYNNEI. This CDR3 is 12 amino acids long. V was pared by 4 bases and J by 7 bases, with 11 bases between. CDR3 in DNA: TGTGCCAGCAGTGGGACAGCCGGGGAGCAGTACTTC. It codes for CASSGTAGEQYF. The full variable domain, with the rest looked up from reference TRBV2 and TRBJ2-7, is EPEVTQTPSHQVTQMGQEVILRCVPISNHLYFYWYRQILGQKVEFLVSFYNNEISEKSEIFDDQFSVERPDGSNFTLKIRSTKLEDSAMYFCASSGTAGEQYFGPGTRLTVT.

This clone is a singleton in its sample. The chain joins TRBV3-1 (or the pseudogene TRBV3-2) to TRBJ1-4; 9 nucleotides line up with TRBD1. There are 18 residues in the CDR3. Germline V gives CDR1 LGHDT, CDR2 YNNKEL (reference sequence). V gave up 0 bases and J gave up 5 bases; unmatched junction bases: 10. The CDR3 here is CASSQDLMGDRENEKLFF. The DNA of the CDR3 is TGTGCCAGCAGCCAAGATCTAATGGGGGACAGGGAAAATGAAAAACTGTTTTTT.

The chain combines TRBV27 with TRBJ2-7; D is unresolved. V was clipped by 4 bases and J by 3 bases, with 22 bases between them. In germline, CDR1 is MNHEY, CDR2 SMNVEV (reference sequence). The CDR3 is 17 amino acids. CDR3 DNA sequence: TGTGCCAGCAGTTCCGCTGACTTAGGCCTTAGTTTCTACGAGCAGTACTTC. Encoded protein: CASSSADLGLSFYEQYF.

The gene calls are TRBV3-1 (or the pseudogene TRBV3-2) and TRBJ2-7; 10 nucleotides match TRBD2. Unmatched junction bases numbered 11, after V lost 2 bases and J lost 4 bases. CDR1 and CDR2 from the germline V gene are LGHDT and YNNKEL (reference sequence). This CDR3 is 17 amino acids long. The CDR3 sequence: CASSQNRASGRAYEQYF. The CDR3 bases are TGTGCCAGCAGCCAAAACAGGGCTAGCGGGAGAGCTTACGAGCAGTACTTC.

Written as DNA, the CDR3 is TGCGCCAGCAGCACCCTGGAGAAGGGGGCTGGAAACATTCAGTACTTC. Translation gives CASSTLEKGAGNIQYF. The chain employs TRBV5-1 and TRBJ2-4, with TRBD1 identical over 7 bases. The CDR3 contains 16 residues. V lost 4 bases and J lost 6; bases outside the gene matches: 13. In germline, CDR1 is SGHRS, CDR2 YFSETQ.

The V gene is TRBV7-2, the J gene TRBJ1-6; 9 positions agree with TRBD1. The CDR3 is made up of 15 amino acids. Germline CDR1 and CDR2: SGHTA and FQGNSA. Trimming removed 0 bases from V and 7 bases from J; junction bases left unmatched: 1. In nucleotides, the CDR3 is TGTGCCAGCAGCTTAGCCGGGACAGGGAATTCACCCCTCCACTTT. It is translated as CASSLAGTGNSPLHF.

The J gene is TRBJ1-2, the V gene TRBV20-1; D is perhaps TRBD1 (6 bases). The CDR3 is 11 residues long. CDR1 is DFQATT and CDR2 is SNEGSKA in the germline V gene (reference sequence). The CDR3 region has the DNA TGCACTGGTGGACAGCCATATGGCTACACCTTC. Translation: CTGGQPYGYTF.

The table lists this clone with a few counts. The rearrangement joins TRBV15 to TRBJ2-7; 9 bases match TRBD1. V shed 0 bases and J 3 bases; nucleotides not matched to a gene: 9. Germline assignment: CDR1 LNHNV and CDR2 YYDKDF (reference sequence). CDR3 length: 17 amino acids. CDR3 nucleotides: TGTGCCACCAGCAGAGATTTTCGGGACAGGGTTTACTACGAGCAGTACTTC. This codes for CATSRDFRDRVYYEQYF.

The V and J genes are TRBV19 and TRBJ2-1; perhaps TRBD2 as D (6 bases). The V end lost 5 bases, the J end lost 3 bases, and 20 bases lay between the germline ends. The CDR3 is 17 amino acids. Germline V CDR1 and CDR2: LNHDA, SQIVND (reference sequence). DNA of the CDR3: TGTGCCAGTAGTGGCCCCCTGACGGGAGAGCTCTACAATGAGCAGTTCTTC. Translation gives CASSGPLTGELYNEQFF.

The CDR3 bases are TGTGCCAGCAGCCAGATCCAAGGGGGCAAAAACATTCAGTACTTC. Translated: CASSQIQGGKNIQYF. The chain recombines TRBV7-9 with TRBJ2-4; possibly TRBD1 for D (6 bases). The V end was cut by 5 bases, the J end by 3 bases, with 14 bases between. The germline gives CDR1 SEHNR, CDR2 FQNEAQ (reference sequence). There are 15 residues in the CDR3.

The count of this clone is one. The chain carries TRBV24-1 and TRBJ2-3, with TRBD1 identical over 9 bases. Germline CDR1 and CDR2: KGHDR and SFDVKD. This CDR3 is built from 16 residues. Trimming removed 4 bases from V and 2 bases from J; junction bases left unmatched: 6. CDR3 coding DNA: TGTGCCACCAGTGAGTCGGGACAGGGACTCACAGATACGCAGTATTTT. Its protein is CATSESGQGLTDTQYF.

V and J are TRBV30 and TRBJ2-1, with D perhaps TRBD2 (6 bases). The CDR3 runs 16 residues. Germline assignment: CDR1 GTSNPN and CDR2 SVGIG (reference sequence). Trimming took off 1 base at V and 4 bases at J, with 17 bases between the two ends. In DNA form, the CDR3 reads TGTGCCTGGAGTGGGCCAGGGAGGTCGGGATACAATGAGCAGTTCTTC. This sequence encodes CAWSGPGRSGYNEQFF.

The J gene is TRBJ2-7, the V gene TRBV5-1; tentative D call: TRBD2 (6 bases). This CDR3 has 15 amino acids. In germline, CDR1 is SGHRS, CDR2 YFSETQ. Trimming cost V 4 bases and J 4 bases, with 18 bases left between them. As DNA, the CDR3 is TGCGCCAGCAGCGATCTGAGCGGGCGATCTTACGAGCAGTACTTC. Translation gives CASSDLSGRSYEQYF.

The CDR3 is CASSLGGGGPNTQYF. DNA for the CDR3: TGTGCCAGCAGCTTAGGGGGGGGAGGGCCGAATACGCAGTATTTT. This chain connects TRBV7-2 to TRBJ2-3; 7 positions agree with TRBD2. The length of the CDR3 is 15 residues. Per the germline V gene, CDR1 is SGHTA and CDR2 is FQGNSA. J was trimmed by 7 bases and V by 1 base; bases with no gene match: 8.